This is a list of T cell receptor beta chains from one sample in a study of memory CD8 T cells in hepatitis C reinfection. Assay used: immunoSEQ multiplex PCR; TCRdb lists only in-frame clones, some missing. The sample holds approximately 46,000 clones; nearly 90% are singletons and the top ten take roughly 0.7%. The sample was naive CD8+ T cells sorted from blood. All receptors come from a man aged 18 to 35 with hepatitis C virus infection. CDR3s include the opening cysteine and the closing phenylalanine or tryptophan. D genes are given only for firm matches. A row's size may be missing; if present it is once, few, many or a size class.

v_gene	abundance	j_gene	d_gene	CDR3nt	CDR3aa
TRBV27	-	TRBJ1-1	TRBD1	TGTGCCAGCAGTTTTGGGACAGCCAACACTGAAGCTTTCTTT	CASSFGTANTEAFF
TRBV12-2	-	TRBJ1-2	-	TGTGCAAGTCGCTTAGCGCGTGGCGGGGGCTACACCTTC	CASRLARGGGYTF
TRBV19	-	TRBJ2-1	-	TGTGCCAGTAGTATCGGCCAGGGGATCAATGAGCAGTTCTTC	CASSIGQGINEQFF
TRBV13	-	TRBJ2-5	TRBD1	TGTGCCAGCAGCCCACCCCGACCAGGGACAGGGGTCCAAGAGACCCAGTACTTC	CASSPPRPGTGVQETQYF
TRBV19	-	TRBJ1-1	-	TGTGCCAGTAGCCTCAGGGTGAACACTGAAGCTTTCTTT	CASSLRVNTEAFF
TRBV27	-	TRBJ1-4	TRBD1	TGTGCCAGCAGTTCAACCGGGACAGCCTCGCGTAAACTGTTTTTT	CASSSTGTASRKLFF
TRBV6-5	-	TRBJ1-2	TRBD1	TGTGCCAGCAGGTTCGGGACAGGAGACTATGGCTACACCTTC	CASRFGTGDYGYTF
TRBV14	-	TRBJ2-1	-	TGTGCCAGCAGCCAACTAGGAGGGTACTACAATGAGCAGTTCTTC	CASSQLGGYYNEQFF
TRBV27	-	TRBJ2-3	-	TGTGCCAGCAGTCCGAGTACAGATACGCAGTATTTT	CASSPSTDTQYF
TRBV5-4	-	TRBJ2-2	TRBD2	TGTGCCAGCAGCTTTAGCGGGAGGGAGAACACCGGGGAGCTGTTTTTT	CASSFSGRENTGELFF
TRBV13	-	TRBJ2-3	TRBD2	TGTGCCAGCAGCGCCCGACTAGCGGGGGGAGATACGCAGTATTTT	CASSARLAGGDTQYF
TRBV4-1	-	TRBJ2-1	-	TGCGCCAGCAGCCAAGCTCACGGGGACTTCTCCTACAATGAGCAGTTCTTC	CASSQAHGDFSYNEQFF
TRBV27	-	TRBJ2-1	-	TGTGCCAGCAGTTTAGACGGGACAACATACAATGAGCAGTTCTTC	CASSLDGTTYNEQFF
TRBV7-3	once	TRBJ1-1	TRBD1	TGTGCCAGCAGTTTCGGGACAGGGGCCACTGAAGCTTTCTTT	CASSFGTGATEAFF
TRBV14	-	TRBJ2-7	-	TGTGCCAGCAGCCAAGAAAACGGGAATTACGAGCAGTACTTC	CASSQENGNYEQYF
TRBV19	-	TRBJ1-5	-	TGTGCCAGTATGGGAGGGTGGAATCAGCCCCAGCATTTT	CASMGGWNQPQHF
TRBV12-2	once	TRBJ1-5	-	TGTGCAAGTCGCTTATGGGAGTGGGGGCCGGGGTGTGGGGACCTAAATCAGCCCCAGCATTTT	CASRLWEWGPGCGDLNQPQHF
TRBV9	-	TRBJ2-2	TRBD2	TGTGCCAGCAGCTTTACTAGCGGCCATGCGAACACCGGGGAGCTGTTTTTT	CASSFTSGHANTGELFF
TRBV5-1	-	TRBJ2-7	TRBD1	TGCGCCAGCAGCCCCTACAGGGGTTCCTACGAGCAGTACTTC	CASSPYRGSYEQYF
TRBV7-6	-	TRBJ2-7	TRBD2	TGTGCCAGCAGCTTAGTGGCTAGCGGGAGTGAGCAGTACTTC	CASSLVASGSEQYF
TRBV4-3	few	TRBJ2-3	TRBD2	TGCGCCAGCAGCCAGACTAGCGGGGCATATAGCACAGATACGCAGTATTTT	CASSQTSGAYSTDTQYF
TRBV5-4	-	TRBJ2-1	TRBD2	TGTGCCAGCAGCTTGGGGGGAGGGATGGGGTTCTTC	CASSLGGGMGFF
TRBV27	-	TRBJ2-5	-	TGTGCCAGCAGTTCCCTAGACGCGTCTGAGACCCAGTACTTC	CASSSLDASETQYF
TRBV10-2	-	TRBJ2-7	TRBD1	TGCGCCAGCAGGGCGACGGACAGGAAGACCTACGAGCAGTACTTC	CASRATDRKTYEQYF
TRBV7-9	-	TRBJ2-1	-	TGTGCCAGCAGCCTTCCAGGGAACAGCTCCTACAATGAGCAGTTCTTC	CASSLPGNSSYNEQFF
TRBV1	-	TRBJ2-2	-	TGCACCAGCAGCCAAGAAGGACTACCGAACACCGGGGAGCTGTTTTTT	CTSSQEGLPNTGELFF
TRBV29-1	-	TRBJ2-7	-	TGCAGCGTTGCTACAGGTTTCTACGAGCAGTACTTC	CSVATGFYEQYF
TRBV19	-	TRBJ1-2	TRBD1	TGTGCCAGTAGGCCAGGGGGCCTGGGTGGCTACACCTTC	CASRPGGLGGYTF
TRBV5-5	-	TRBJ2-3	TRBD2	TGTGCCAGCAGCGGCACTAGCGGGAGAGGAGATACGCAGTATTTT	CASSGTSGRGDTQYF
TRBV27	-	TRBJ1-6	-	TGTGCCAGCAGTTTATCGGGGGGGGGTCAGTATAGGAATTCACCCCTCCACTTT	CASSLSGGGQYRNSPLHF
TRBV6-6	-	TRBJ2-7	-	TGTGCCAGCAGTTACGGCACCTCCTACGAGCAGTACTTC	CASSYGTSYEQYF
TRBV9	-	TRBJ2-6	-	TGTGCCAGCAGCACATCAGGGCATGGGGCCAACGTCCTGACTTTC	CASSTSGHGANVLTF
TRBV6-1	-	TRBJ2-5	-	TGTGCCAGCAGCTGGTTGGGAGGAGCACAAGAGACCCAGTACTTC	CASSWLGGAQETQYF
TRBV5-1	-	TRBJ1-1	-	TGCGCCAGCAGCTACCACAGATTTAACACTGAAGCTTTCTTT	CASSYHRFNTEAFF
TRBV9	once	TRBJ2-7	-	TGTGCCAGCAGCCCCGAGGGGGTGTACGAGCAGTACTTC	CASSPEGVYEQYF
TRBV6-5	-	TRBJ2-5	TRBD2	TGTGCCAGCACCCTAACCTGGGGGGGGAGGGGGACCCAGTACTTC	CASTLTWGGRGTQYF
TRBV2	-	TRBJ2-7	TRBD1	TGTGCCAGTCTCACGGGACAGGGGGCTACCGAGCAGTACTTC	CASLTGQGATEQYF
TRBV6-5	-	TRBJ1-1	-	TGTGCCAGCAGTTACGCCACAGGGACCACTGAAGCTTTCTTT	CASSYATGTTEAFF
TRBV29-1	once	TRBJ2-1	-	TGCAGCGTTTTCCAGGGGACCTACAATGAGCAGTTCTTC	CSVFQGTYNEQFF
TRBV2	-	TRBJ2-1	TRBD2	TGTGCCAGCAGTGAAGTCGGAACCGGGACTAGCGGCTACAATGAGCAGTTCTTC	CASSEVGTGTSGYNEQFF
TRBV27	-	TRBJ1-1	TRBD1	TGTGCCAGCAGTTTAGGGACAGGGAACACTGAAGCTTTCTTT	CASSLGTGNTEAFF
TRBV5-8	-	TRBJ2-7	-	TGTGCCAGCACCCAAAGCACCATTCAAAACGAGCAGTACTTC	CASTQSTIQNEQYF
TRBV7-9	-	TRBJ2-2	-	TGTGCCAGCAGTACTATCACCGGGGAGCTGTTTTTT	CASSTITGELFF
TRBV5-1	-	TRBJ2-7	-	TGCGCCAGCAGCTTGGCGCAGGGGCTACCCTACGAGCAGTACTTC	CASSLAQGLPYEQYF
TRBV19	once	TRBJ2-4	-	TGTGCCAGTAGTTCCCAGTTGTCTCTAGCCAAAAACATTCAGTACTTC	CASSSQLSLAKNIQYF
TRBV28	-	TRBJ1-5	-	TGTGCCAGCAGTACCCCGCCAGGGTCTTACCAGCCCCAGCATTTT	CASSTPPGSYQPQHF
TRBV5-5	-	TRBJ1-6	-	TGTGCCAGCAGCTTGAGGGGGGGCAGCTCCTATAATTCACCCCTCCACTTT	CASSLRGGSSYNSPLHF
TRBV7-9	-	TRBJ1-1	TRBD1	TGTGCCAGCAGCTTGGGACAGGGTTTGACTGAAGCTTTCTTT	CASSLGQGLTEAFF